The rows below give T cell receptor beta chains drawn from one sample of a study of early T cells in non-severe SARS-CoV-2 infection. TCRdb re-derived calls from the 5' RACE reads in MiXCR, one entry per CDR3 protein. The repertoire has 30,000 to 40,000 distinct CDR3 sequences, roughly 6% of them found once; the top ten carry 4% to 5.5%. The material sequenced was whole blood, taken at baseline. These TCRs come from an adult who was a healthcare worker with PCR-confirmed SARS-CoV-2 infection or an uninfected control (not recorded which). The CDR3 runs from the conserved cysteine through the conserved F or W. The D gene is left open where the match is weak.

CASSTRTGPNYGYTF,15,TRBD1,TRBV13,TRBJ1-2
CASRRRLSSYNEQFF,15,-,TRBV12-3/TRBV12-4,TRBJ2-1
CASSQDTQPQHF,12,-,TRBV3-1,TRBJ1-5
CASSLDPLLTGELFF,15,-,TRBV11-2,TRBJ2-2
CSARARGRAFYNEQFF,16,TRBD2,TRBV20-1,TRBJ2-1
CATSLSPNYGYTF,13,-,TRBV11-2,TRBJ1-2
CASSYGRPSYQATQYF,16,-,TRBV6-5,TRBJ2-5
CASSAGGTGRTEAFF,15,-,TRBV7-6,TRBJ1-1
CASSSMNQGVEQYF,14,-,TRBV27,TRBJ2-7
CASSESKRRTDTQYF,15,-,TRBV10-1,TRBJ2-3
CASSTAGGPEQYF,13,TRBD1,TRBV7-2,TRBJ2-7
CASSNRNYGYTF,12,-,TRBV21-1,TRBJ1-2
CASSPGTVNYGYTF,14,-,TRBV7-8,TRBJ1-2
CSADPSGLAYTDTQYF,16,TRBD2,TRBV29-1,TRBJ2-3
CATPDRDNYGYTF,13,TRBD1,TRBV6-1,TRBJ1-2
CASNPGTSVAYEQYF,15,TRBD2,TRBV10-2,TRBJ2-7
CASSPGETQYF,11,-,TRBV18,TRBJ2-5
CASSPTMNTEAFF,13,-,TRBV7-9,TRBJ1-1
CASLPTAPGNPYGYTF,16,-,TRBV6-2/TRBV6-3,TRBJ1-2
CASSEAGYEQYF,12,-,TRBV7-2,TRBJ2-7
CASSFFQGISYNEQFF,16,-,TRBV7-8,TRBJ2-1
CASSSRSWAYNEQFF,15,-,TRBV6-2/TRBV6-3,TRBJ2-1
CATSRARTSAGELFF,15,-,TRBV15,TRBJ2-2
CASSLTLIPNYGYTF,15,-,TRBV11-2,TRBJ1-2
CASSVASGYGAADTQYF,17,-,TRBV9,TRBJ2-3
CASSRDRVGTGELFF,15,TRBD1,TRBV7-2,TRBJ2-2
CASSLDGQGPYGYTF,15,TRBD1,TRBV5-4,TRBJ1-2
CAWSAFAEQFF,11,-,TRBV30,TRBJ2-1
CASSLRQNNSPLHF,14,-,TRBV5-4,TRBJ1-6
CASSLGGAVDNQPQHF,16,-,TRBV5-4,TRBJ1-5
CASSVRSSGAHYEQYF,16,-,TRBV6-5,TRBJ2-7
CASSWSGTGLPGELFF,16,TRBD1,TRBV5-8,TRBJ2-2
CATWGRVNSPLHF,13,-,TRBV28,TRBJ1-6
CASSPGHSGNTIYF,14,-,TRBV4-1,TRBJ1-3
CASSPSTALRTDTQYF,16,-,TRBV2,TRBJ2-3
CSATRSTGSEFF,12,TRBD1,TRBV20-1,TRBJ2-1
CASSLLPGDTQYF,13,-,TRBV5-1,TRBJ2-3
CASSRGGAANEQYF,14,-,TRBV4-2,TRBJ2-7
CASSLGSPGGPLDTQYF,17,TRBD2,TRBV7-2,TRBJ2-3
CSARNRDGDYGYTF,14,-,TRBV20-1,TRBJ1-2
CSASGQGKEQYF,12,TRBD1,TRBV20-1,TRBJ2-7
CARGHRSGNTIYF,13,-,TRBV10-1,TRBJ1-3
CSALPWGWSTNEKLFF,16,-,TRBV20-1,TRBJ1-4
CASSPGTAGLETQYF,15,-,TRBV10-2,TRBJ2-5
CASVPGQGADEQFF,14,TRBD1,TRBV6-1,TRBJ2-1
CASSQGQAFPSYEQYF,16,TRBD1,TRBV12-3/TRBV12-4,TRBJ2-7
CASSSMEGQGYNEQFF,16,TRBD1,TRBV14,TRBJ2-1
CASSLGGRVDNEQFF,15,-,TRBV7-2,TRBJ2-1
CASSFRGGTGSTEAFF,16,TRBD1,TRBV27,TRBJ1-1
CASSPGWGSGIQYF,14,-,TRBV12-3/TRBV12-4,TRBJ2-4